The clone carrying this T cell receptor beta chain was recorded many times. The antigen is undetermined. From the germline J gene comes the end of the CDR3, since the read stops 3 residues before it. The V gene's germline CDR1 is SGHNT and CDR2 YYREEE (reference sequence). V was cut by 0 bases and J by 0 bases, with 11 bases left in between. The CDR3 runs 16 residues. The data were obtained in a study of T cell clonality in common variable immunodeficiency. Notes on the study in general: Shared TCRbeta clones were fewer between CVID subjects than controls.

Equal genomic DNA amounts from CVID and control samples were sequenced. Clones were read by immunoSEQ multiplex PCR, and TCRdb kept only the in-frame ones, dropping some. The data show some 42,000 clones, with none appearing a single time. Both groups were predominantly of Caucasian heritage. The source material was peripheral blood mononuclear cells. The V call is TRBV5-4, the J call TRBJ2-3; the D is unclear. The clonotype originates from a person between 18 and 70 years old in good health. The CDR3 loop reads CASSLGNLLSTDTQYF. Partial CDR3 DNA: TGTGCCAGCAGCTTGGGTAACTTGCTTAGCACAGATACG.